Below are 20 T cell receptor beta chains sequenced from a single sample in a study of T cells in narcolepsy. The table came from immunoSEQ multiplex PCR; TCRdb's copy has only in-frame clones and leaves some out. The table shows 6,500 to 10,000 clones, with 61% occurring only once. Material: CD45RA- memory CD8+ T cells from PBMCs. These receptors were collected from a human donor with narcolepsy.

The V call is TRBV6-4, the J call TRBJ2-7; D perhaps matches TRBD1 (5 bases). CDR3 length: 14 residues. The V end lost 0 bases, the J end lost 7 bases, and 13 bases lay between the germline ends. The V gene's germline CDR1 is MRHNA and CDR2 SNTAGT. The CDR3 sequence: CASSDSIRQSEQYF. CDR3 bases: TGTGCCAGCAGTGACTCGATTCGACAGTCAGAGCAGTACTTC.

This chain connects TRBV2 to TRBJ1-5, with 8 bases lining up with TRBD1. CDR1 and CDR2 (germline): SNHLY, FYNNEI. The CDR3 consists of 14 residues. J lost 4 bases, V lost 6 bases, and 5 bases had no gene match. CDR3: CASRSDRGNQPQHF. The CDR3 DNA follows: TGTGCCAGCAGGAGTGACAGGGGTAATCAGCCCCAGCATTTT. The whole variable domain, filled in from reference TRBV2 and TRBJ1-5, reads EPEVTQTPSHQVTQMGQEVILRCVPISNHLYFYWYRQILGQKVEFLVSFYNNEISEKSEIFDDQFSVERPDGSNFTLKIRSTKLEDSAMYFCASRSDRGNQPQHFGDGTRLSIL.

The genes are TRBV13 and TRBJ2-4; D not certain. This CDR3 spans 14 amino acids. Between the trimmed V and J ends, which lost 5 bases and 0 bases, there was a span of 8 bases. Germline V lookup: CDR1 PRHDT, CDR2 FYEKMQ (reference sequence). CDR3 amino acids: CASSNSLAKNIQYF. CDR3 DNA sequence: TGTGCCAGCAGCAACAGCCTAGCCAAAAACATTCAGTACTTC.

By share, this clone ranks as large. This chain connects TRBV2 to TRBJ1-3; no clear D. Germline CDR1 is SNHLY and CDR2 is FYNNEI. The CDR3 has 16 residues. The germline V and J ends were trimmed by 6 bases and 1 base, with 16 bases remaining between them. The CDR3 loop is CASRAGLFTSGNTIYF. The DNA for the CDR3 is TGTGCCAGCAGGGCCGGGCTATTCACTTCTGGAAACACCATATATTTT. Full variable domain (missing parts from reference TRBV2 and TRBJ1-3): EPEVTQTPSHQVTQMGQEVILRCVPISNHLYFYWYRQILGQKVEFLVSFYNNEISEKSEIFDDQFSVERPDGSNFTLKIRSTKLEDSAMYFCASRAGLFTSGNTIYFGEGSWLTVV.

V is TRBV5-6 and J is TRBJ2-2; no clear D gene. The CDR3 length is 13 residues. Germline CDR1 reads SGHDT; CDR2 reads YYEEEE. V shed 4 bases and J shed 1 base, with 5 bases lying between them. The CDR3 loop is CASSPQNTGELFF. CDR3 nucleotide sequence: TGTGCCAGCAGCCCCCAGAACACCGGGGAGCTGTTTTTT.

This clone was seen once. V gene TRBV19 combines with J gene TRBJ2-7; 9 bases map to TRBD2. The junction had 6 bases not matched to a gene; V was cut back by 3 bases and J by 0 bases. The germline gives CDR1 LNHDA, CDR2 SQIVND (reference sequence). The CDR3 extends over 16 amino acids. CDR3 in amino acids: CASSMYSGGSSYEQYF. The CDR3, as DNA: TGTGCCAGTAGTATGTATAGCGGGGGAAGCTCCTACGAGCAGTACTTC.

Turning to this clone: A junction boundary mismatches the germline segment, possibly from a read error. The sample contains more than one DNA sequence encoding this CDR3. The chain uses TRBV7-3 and TRBJ2-1, with D unclear. The CDR3 has 13 residues. Per germline, CDR1 SGHTA and CDR2 FQGTGA. Here the CDR3 reads CASSHYTYNEQFF. CDR3 coding DNA: TGCGCCAGCAGCCATTACACCTACAATGAGCAGTTCTTC.

J is TRBJ2-1 and V is TRBV11-2; D is uncertain. Per germline, CDR1 SGHAT and CDR2 FQNNGV. The CDR3 length is 12 residues. V lost 0 bases and J 9 bases, leaving 6 bases between the germline ends. CDR3 in amino acids: CASSLDWGEQFF. The CDR3 bases are TGTGCCAGCAGCTTAGATTGGGGTGAGCAGTTCTTC.

The chain joins TRBV11-2 to TRBJ2-1; 16 bases map to TRBD2. Germline V gene sequence: CDR1 SGHAT, CDR2 FQNNGV. CDR3 length: 18 residues. Trimming removed 1 base from V and 4 bases from J; junction bases left unmatched: 4. As DNA, the CDR3 is TGTGCCAGCAGCTTAGCTCCGGGACTAGCGGGGGGGTACAATGAGCAGTTCTTC. This gives the protein CASSLAPGLAGGYNEQFF.

The chain links TRBV7-9 to TRBJ2-1, with 11 bases lining up with TRBD2. V was pared by 5 bases and J by 3 bases, with 12 bases of the junction left unmatched. Germline-derived CDR1 and CDR2 are SEHNR and FQNEAQ (reference sequence). The CDR3 runs to 18 residues. This CDR3 reads CASSAHTGTSGDYNEQFF. The DNA of the CDR3 is TGTGCCAGCAGCGCGCATACCGGGACTAGCGGAGACTACAATGAGCAGTTCTTC.

This clone has only one observation. The V call is TRBV4-3, the J call TRBJ1-2, with 7 nucleotides matching TRBD1. Germline CDR1 reads LGHNA; CDR2 reads YSLEER. The J segment lost 7 bases and the V segment lost 1 base, leaving 9 bases of the junction unmatched. The CDR3 is 15 amino acids. Here the CDR3 DNA reads TGCGCCAGCAGCCAAGGGGGGACAGACTTTGGTGGCTACACCTTC. Translated: CASSQGGTDFGGYTF.

V and J are TRBV27 and TRBJ2-3; 12 bases align to TRBD2. V lost 5 bases and J lost 4; bases outside the gene matches: 10. Germline V gene data show CDR1 as MNHEY and CDR2 as SMNVEV (reference sequence). The CDR3 length is 17 residues. The CDR3 spells CASSAFSSGGAPDTQYF. The CDR3 DNA sequence: TGTGCCAGCAGTGCCTTCTCTAGCGGGGGGGCCCCAGATACGCAGTATTTT.

This clone is labeled as medium-sized (0.01 to 0.1%). The chain uses TRBV7-6 and TRBJ2-3, with D possibly TRBD1 on 6 matching bases. V was clipped by 5 bases and J by 3 bases, with 9 bases between them. Germline loops: CDR1 SGHVS, CDR2 FNYEAQ. The CDR3 loop spans 13 amino acids. The DNA of the CDR3 is TGTGCCAGCAGCGCGACAGGTACAGATACGCAGTATTTT. It translates to CASSATGTDTQYF.

The V call is TRBV5-6, the J call TRBJ2-7; D possibly corresponds to TRBD2 (5 bases). The germline CDR1 and CDR2 sequences are SGHDT and YYEEEE. V was cut by 3 bases and J by 3 bases, with 16 bases left in between. CDR3 length: 15 amino acids. CDR3 residues: CASSSGGGPIYEQYF. In DNA form, the CDR3 reads TGTGCCAGCAGCTCCGGAGGTGGGCCCATCTACGAGCAGTACTTC. The full variable domain, in which reference TRBV5-6 and TRBJ2-7 provide the parts outside the CDR3, is DAGVTQSPTHLIKTRGQQVTLRCSPKSGHDTVSWYQQALGQGPQFIFQYYEEEERQRGNFPDRFSGHQFPNYSSELNVNALLLGDSALYLCASSSGGGPIYEQYFGPGTRLTVT.

V is TRBV7-2 and J is TRBJ2-3, with TRBD2 as a possible D gene (6 bases). V gave up 0 bases and J gave up 4 bases, with 11 bases separating them. In germline, CDR1 is SGHTA, CDR2 FQGNSA. The CDR3 loop spans 15 amino acids. CDR3 bases: TGTGCCAGCAGCTTAGCGGGGGGTAGCCCAGATACGCAGTATTTT. Translated: CASSLAGGSPDTQYF.

This chain uses TRBV11-2 with TRBJ2-4, with 9 nucleotides matching TRBD2. CDR3 length: 16 residues. Trimming cost V 1 base and J 7 bases; bases outside gene matches: 8. Germline values: CDR1 SGHAT, CDR2 FQNNGV. CDR3 in amino acids: CASSLVSRGGLNIQYF. For the CDR3, the DNA is TGTGCCAGCAGCTTAGTATCGCGGGGGGGCTTGAACATTCAGTACTTC.

This chain uses TRBV7-2 with TRBJ2-7, with D possibly called TRBD1 or TRBD2 (7 bases each). The CDR3 has 16 amino acids. Germline CDR1 and CDR2: SGHTA and FQGNSA. Trimming cost V 3 bases and J 3 bases, with 18 bases left between them. Here the CDR3 DNA reads TGTGCCAGCAGCTTGGGAGGGGGCGGCCATATCTACGAGCAGTACTTC. This translates into CASSLGGGGHIYEQYF.

V is TRBV9 and J is TRBJ2-7; 10 positions agree with TRBD2. Germline V CDR1 and CDR2: SGDLS, YYNGEE. J gave up 3 bases and V 4 bases, and 13 bases lay outside the gene matches. The CDR3 has 17 amino acids. The CDR3 DNA is TGTGCCAGCAGCACAAGACCTCTAGCGGGGGACCTCTACGAGCAGTACTTC. This sequence encodes CASSTRPLAGDLYEQYF.

The rearrangement joins TRBV7-9 to TRBJ2-5; 9 nucleotides align to TRBD1. Germline V gene data show CDR1 as SEHNR and CDR2 as FQNEAQ (reference sequence). Trimming removed 7 bases from V and 5 bases from J; junction bases left unmatched: 11. CDR3 length: 15 residues. CDR3 DNA: TGTGCCAGCACCTCGTCGGGACAGGGAGGTGAGACCCAGTACTTC. Translation gives CASTSSGQGGETQYF.

The rearrangement joins TRBV10-3 to TRBJ2-6, with D uncertain. The CDR3 runs 16 residues. The germline V and J ends were trimmed by 3 bases and 4 bases, with 13 bases remaining between them. Germline loops: CDR1 ENHRY, CDR2 SYGVKD. CDR3 DNA sequence: TGTGCCATCAGTGACCTTTACGGGTCCGGGGCCAACGTCCTGACTTTC. Its translation is CAISDLYGSGANVLTF.